The 23 T cell receptor beta chains presented below share a single source sample, sequenced in a study of CXCR3 chemokines and chemotherapy response in bladder cancer. TCRdb reprocessed the PCR reads with MiXCR, giving one entry per CDR3 protein. The data show about 2,900 distinct CDR3 sequences, around a tenth seen once. The sample was gathered from a patient whose treatment included neoadjuvant chemotherapy. These receptor sequences come from a human donor with bladder cancer that responded to neoadjuvant chemotherapy.

This clonotype is hyperexpanded in the sample. V gene TRBV6-6 combines with J gene TRBJ1-1; TRBD1 matches 7 bases. V lost 0 bases to trimming and J lost 0 bases; unmatched junction nucleotides: 4. This CDR3 has 16 amino acids. Per the germline V gene, CDR1 is MNHNY and CDR2 is SVGAGI (reference sequence). Written as DNA, the CDR3 is TGTGCCAGCAGTTACTCACAGGGGTCAATGAACACTGAAGCTTTCTTT. Its protein is CASSYSQGSMNTEAFF.

This clonotype qualifies as medium-sized. The rearrangement links TRBV6-5 to TRBJ1-1, with D perhaps matching TRBD1 (5 bases). Per the germline V gene, CDR1 is MNHEY and CDR2 is SVGAGI. The CDR3 has 14 residues. V was cut by 6 bases and J by 4 bases, with 15 bases left in between. In nucleotides, the CDR3 is TGTGCCAGCAGCACAGTTCGCCAGGGCACTGAAGCTTTCTTT. Translated: CASSTVRQGTEAFF.

This clonotype was seen only a few times. The chain joins TRBV28 to TRBJ1-6; 8 positions agree with TRBD1. Per germline, CDR1 MDHEN and CDR2 SYDVKM. CDR3 length: 15 residues. J gave up 10 bases and V 5 bases, and 10 bases lay outside the gene matches. CDR3 amino acids: CASSPLDRANSPLHF. In DNA, the CDR3 is TGTGCCAGCAGTCCACTGGACAGGGCCAACTCACCCCTCCACTTT. The whole variable domain, remainder taken from reference TRBV28 and TRBJ1-6, is DVKVTQSSRYLVKRTGEKVFLECVQDMDHENMFWYRQDPGLGLRLIYFSYDVKMKEKGDIPEGYSVSREKKERFSLILESASTNQTSMYLCASSPLDRANSPLHFGNGTRLTVT.

This clonotype was seen repeatedly, ten times or more. The chain carries TRBV4-1 and TRBJ2-7; 7 bases fit TRBD1. Germline loops: CDR1 MGHRA, CDR2 YSYEKL. The trim removed 2 bases at V and 4 bases at J, leaving 8 bases unmatched. This CDR3 is built from 15 residues. CDR3 DNA: TGCGCCAGCAGCCAAAGTGGGGCGACAGGGTACGAGCAGTACTTC. This translates into CASSQSGATGYEQYF.

This clonotype was counted ten times or more. V is TRBV7-9 and J is TRBJ2-7; the D gene is possibly TRBD2 (6 bases). The CDR3 extends over 14 amino acids. Germline loops: CDR1 SEHNR, CDR2 FQNEAQ (reference sequence). Trimming shortened V by 6 bases and J by 2 bases, and 14 bases separated the two germline ends. CDR3 DNA sequence: TGTGCCAGCAGAGGGAGCGGGCAGACCTACGAGCAGTACTTC. This sequence encodes CASRGSGQTYEQYF.

This clonotype turned up a few times. V is TRBV18 and J is TRBJ1-5, with 9 bases aligning to TRBD1. This CDR3 has 13 residues. Trimming at V came to 6 bases and at J to 5 bases, leaving 2 bases not matched to a gene. Germline CDR1 KGHSH, CDR2 LQKENI. CDR3 sequence (DNA): TGTGCCAGCTCCCGGACAGGGGATCAGCCCCAGCATTTT. It encodes CASSRTGDQPQHF.

This clonotype is termed medium-sized (0.01 to 0.1%). The junction shows a germline mismatch at one end, possibly a read error. This sequence joins TRBV24-1 and TRBJ1-5; D is unclear. Germline V gives CDR1 KGHDR, CDR2 SFDVKD. The CDR3 loop spans 14 amino acids. The CDR3 coding sequence is TGTGCCACCAGTGATTTGAAGAGCAACCAGCCCCAGCATTTT. This codes for CATSDLKSNQPQHF.

By share, this clonotype counts as medium-sized. The gene calls are TRBV6-2 or TRBV6-3 and TRBJ2-1, with 12 bases lining up with TRBD2. J lost 2 bases, V lost 9 bases, and 5 bases had no gene match. The CDR3 runs to 15 residues. Germline CDR1 reads MNHEY; CDR2 reads SVGEGT. The CDR3 nucleotides are TGTGCCAGTGGGACTAGCGGGCCCGCCTACAATGAGCAGTTCTTC. Protein: CASGTSGPAYNEQFF.

This clonotype was picked up many times. The CDR3 protein is CASSQQGGNTEAFF. As DNA, the CDR3 is TGTGCCAGCTCACAACAGGGGGGAAACACTGAAGCTTTCTTT. J is TRBJ1-1 and V is TRBV18; 8 nucleotides align to TRBD1. Germline V CDR1 and CDR2: KGHSH, LQKENI. Trimming at V came to 4 bases and at J to 2 bases, leaving 3 bases not matched to a gene. This CDR3 comprises 14 residues.

In this sample, this clonotype is large (0.1 to 1%). The chain joins TRBV15 to TRBJ1-2, with unresolved D. V shed 3 bases and J shed 1 base, with 18 bases lying between them. Germline CDR1 reads LNHNV; CDR2 reads YYDKDF (reference sequence). The CDR3 is made up of 17 amino acids. The DNA for the CDR3 is TGTGCCACCAGCAGTAGTATAGGCCGGATACATAACTATGGCTACACCTTC. It yields the protein CATSSSIGRIHNYGYTF.

This clonotype is labeled as medium-sized. The chain couples TRBV19 to TRBJ1-2, with TRBD1 as a possible D gene (6 bases). There are 13 residues in the CDR3. Germline V lookup: CDR1 LNHDA, CDR2 SQIVND (reference sequence). The ends were cut back, 1 base at V and 6 bases at J, with 9 bases in the middle. CDR3 DNA: TGTGCCAGTAGTATAGGGTGGACAGATGGCTACACCTTC. Residues: CASSIGWTDGYTF.

This clonotype is large. The chain recombines TRBV7-9 with TRBJ1-6, with D unclear. Trimming removed 5 bases at V and 11 bases at J, with 25 bases between. The germline V gene encodes CDR1 SEHNR and CDR2 FQNEAQ (reference sequence). This CDR3 is built from 17 residues. The CDR3 reads CASSATSTLGAKAPLHF. CDR3 bases: TGTGCCAGCAGCGCGACCTCTACTTTAGGAGCCAAGGCACCCCTCCACTTT.

This clonotype is labeled medium-sized. V usage is TRBV6-2 or TRBV6-3 and J usage is TRBJ1-5; D gene unclear. The V gene's germline CDR1 is MNHEY and CDR2 SVGEGT. Trimming removed 1 base at V and 3 bases at J, with 4 bases between. This CDR3 is built from 13 residues. As DNA, the CDR3 is TGTGCCAGCAGTTACTGGTCCAATCAGCCCCAGCATTTT. It specifies CASSYWSNQPQHF.

At least ten counts were recorded for this clonotype. The V gene is TRBV28, the J gene TRBJ1-5; D is uncertain. The CDR3 covers 14 residues. Germline CDR1 is MDHEN and CDR2 is SYDVKM. V lost 6 bases, J lost 0 bases, and 9 bases lay in between. The CDR3, as DNA: TGTGCCAGCAGCCGGACCTCTAGCAATCAGCCCCAGCATTTT. This translates into CASSRTSSNQPQHF.

This chain connects TRBV6-5 to TRBJ1-1; D perhaps matches TRBD1 (5 bases). Per the germline V gene, CDR1 is MNHEY and CDR2 is SVGAGI. Deletions cut 4 bases from V and 0 bases from J, with 15 bases between. The CDR3 is 16 residues long. The CDR3 DNA follows: TGTGCCAGCAGTTCTAAATTCGGGACGGTGAACACTGAAGCTTTCTTT. Amino acids: CASSSKFGTVNTEAFF.

This clonotype is medium-sized within its sample. The chain couples TRBV15 to TRBJ1-1; no clear D gene. V was cut by 3 bases and J by 1 base, with 3 bases left in between. Looked up from germline, CDR1 is LNHNV and CDR2 is YYDKDF (reference sequence). This CDR3 comprises 12 residues. The CDR3 region has the DNA TGTGCCACCAGCAGGAAGAACACTGAAGCTTTCTTT. It is translated as CATSRKNTEAFF.

This chain connects TRBV7-9 to TRBJ2-1; D gene uncertain. The ends were cut back, 4 bases at V and 5 bases at J, with 6 bases in the middle. The length of the CDR3 is 12 residues. Germline values: CDR1 SEHNR, CDR2 FQNEAQ (reference sequence). DNA for the CDR3: TGTGCCAGCAGCTCCCGAAACAATGAGCAGTTCTTC. Its protein product is CASSSRNNEQFF.

This clonotype occurred many times. The CDR3 sequence: CATSDRPQETQYF. The DNA of the CDR3 is TGTGCCACCTCGGACAGGCCCCAAGAGACCCAGTACTTC. The chain has TRBV19 and TRBJ2-5, with 7 bases identical to TRBD1. This CDR3 is built from 13 residues. CDR1 and CDR2 from the germline V gene are LNHDA and SQIVND (reference sequence). The V segment lost 10 bases and the J segment 1 base; nucleotides outside the gene matches: 6.

This clonotype was observed a few times. The chain carries TRBV18 and TRBJ2-6; D possibly corresponds to TRBD1 (6 bases). Trimming pared 3 bases from V and 4 bases from J, leaving 13 bases between. This CDR3 comprises 16 residues. CDR1 KGHSH and CDR2 LQKENI come from the germline V gene. CDR3 in DNA: TGTGCCAGCTCACCCCAGGGGATCGCCGGGGCCAACGTCCTGACTTTC. Translated, it gives CASSPQGIAGANVLTF.

The genes are TRBV7-9 and TRBJ2-7, with TRBD2 matching 13 bases. The germline V gene has CDR1 SEHNR and CDR2 FQNEAQ (reference sequence). The CDR3 totals 15 residues. V lost 2 bases and J lost 5; bases outside the gene matches: 3. Here the CDR3 DNA reads TGTGCCAGCAGCTTAAGGACTAGCGGGAGTGACGAGCAGTACTTC. Its translation is CASSLRTSGSDEQYF.

This clonotype is categorized as medium-sized (0.01 to 0.1%). The DNA of the CDR3 is TGTGCCAGCAGACGGACGGCCGGGGAGCTGTTTTTT. It encodes CASRRTAGELFF. V and J are TRBV6-2 or TRBV6-3 and TRBJ2-2; D remains unclear. Germline values: CDR1 MNHEY, CDR2 SVGEGT. Trimming left V 6 bases short and J 6 bases short, with 8 bases between. This CDR3 is built from 12 residues.

In its sample, this clonotype is large. The V gene is TRBV19, the J gene TRBJ1-2; tentative D call: TRBD1 (6 bases). CDR1 is LNHDA and CDR2 is SQIVND in the germline V gene (reference sequence). V gave up 5 bases and J gave up 2 bases, with 12 bases separating them. This CDR3 comprises 14 residues. The CDR3 here is CASSGSTGNYGYTF. The CDR3 DNA sequence: TGTGCCAGTAGTGGCTCCACAGGGAACTATGGCTACACCTTC.

As regards this clonotype: Given a much more abundant clone one base away, this may be a read error. The chain has TRBV29-1 and TRBJ2-7, with D hard to call. Per germline, CDR1 SQVTM and CDR2 ANQGSEA. The V and J ends lost 6 bases and 0 bases respectively, with 21 bases between them. This CDR3 contains 16 residues. CDR3 sequence reads: CSVKFVGQISSYEQYF. CDR3 bases: TGCAGCGTAAAGTTCGTGGGCCAGATCAGCTCCTACGAGCAGTACTTC.